These 21 T cell receptor beta chains originate from one sample sequenced in a study of blood T cell repertoires in COVID-19. This table comes from immunoSEQ multiplex PCR, and its TCRdb copy is limited to in-frame clones, with some not included. The sample lists more than 150,000 clones, around 87% occurring once. The sample consisted of peripheral blood. The receptors here all came from a man aged 35-49 years with active or convalescent COVID-19.

This chain links TRBV5-1 with TRBJ2-3, with 10 bases fitting TRBD2. Germline V gene sequence: CDR1 SGHRS, CDR2 YFSETQ. V lost 5 bases to trimming and J lost 3 bases; unmatched junction nucleotides: 3. This CDR3 has 14 amino acids. CDR3 amino acids: CASRNSGGTDTQYF. The CDR3 DNA follows: TGCGCCAGCAGGAATAGCGGGGGGACAGATACGCAGTATTTT.

The chain uses TRBV6-5 and TRBJ2-7; 10 nucleotides align to TRBD1. Trimming at V came to 6 bases and at J to 7 bases, leaving 6 bases not matched to a gene. The CDR3 loop spans 13 amino acids. Germline V gene data show CDR1 as MNHEY and CDR2 as SVGAGI. CDR3 coding DNA: TGTGCCAGCAGGCGACAGGGGGCGAGGGAGCAGTACTTC. Its translation: CASRRQGAREQYF.

This chain joins TRBV11-2 and TRBJ2-7; D is undetermined. Trimming removed 0 bases at V and 1 base at J, with 7 bases between. The CDR3 totals 14 residues. Germline V CDR1 and CDR2: SGHAT, FQNNGV. The CDR3 sequence: CASSLDRGSYEQYF. DNA for the CDR3: TGTGCCAGCAGCTTAGATCGAGGATCCTACGAGCAGTACTTC.

The CDR3 protein is CASSSTGDPVDEQYF. The CDR3 DNA sequence: TGTGCCAGCAGTAGCACAGGGGACCCGGTCGACGAGCAGTACTTC. V usage is TRBV28 and J usage is TRBJ2-7; 7 bases map to TRBD1. V lost 5 bases to trimming and J lost 5 bases; unmatched junction nucleotides: 12. CDR3 size: 15 residues. Germline V gives CDR1 MDHEN, CDR2 SYDVKM. Complete variable domain (other parts from reference TRBV28 and TRBJ2-7): DVKVTQSSRYLVKRTGEKVFLECVQDMDHENMFWYRQDPGLGLRLIYFSYDVKMKEKGDIPEGYSVSREKKERFSLILESASTNQTSMYLCASSSTGDPVDEQYFGPGTRLTVT.

This CDR3 is CASSFWASGAEAFF. CDR3 sequence (DNA): TGTGCCAGCAGTTTTTGGGCATCAGGCGCTGAAGCTTTCTTT. The chain employs TRBV27 and TRBJ1-1, with unresolved D. Germline CDR1 and CDR2: MNHEY and SMNVEV (reference sequence). This CDR3 is built from 14 residues. V was shortened by 3 bases and J by 6 bases, with 14 bases between the two germline ends.

V and J are TRBV29-1 and TRBJ1-4; no reliable D call. CDR1 is SQVTM, CDR2 ANQGSEA, per germline. This CDR3 region has 17 residues. V was pared by 3 bases and J by 0 bases, with 17 bases between. The CDR3 protein is CSVDTGHRAATNEKLFF. CDR3 nucleotides: TGCAGCGTTGATACTGGGCACAGAGCGGCAACTAATGAAAAACTGTTTTTT.

The chain employs TRBV27 and TRBJ1-6; perhaps TRBD1 as D (5 bases). CDR3 length: 16 amino acids. Trimming took 4 bases from V and 5 from J, leaving 15 bases between them. Germline lookup yields CDR1 MNHEY and CDR2 SMNVEV (reference sequence). The CDR3 DNA follows: TGTGCCAGCAGTTCCGGGGGGGGAGGAGATAATTCACCCCTCCACTTT. This sequence encodes CASSSGGGGDNSPLHF.

This clone was observed a single time. V gene TRBV7-2 combines with J gene TRBJ2-5; 11 bases align to TRBD2. Germline V CDR1 and CDR2: SGHTA, FQGNSA. CDR3 length: 15 residues. With V trimmed by 3 bases and J by 4 bases, 4 bases remained unmatched. CDR3 nucleotide sequence: TGTGCCAGCAGCTTTAGCGGGGGGGCTGGAGAGACCCAGTACTTC. Translation gives CASSFSGGAGETQYF.

This clone was observed a single time. This chain uses TRBV3-1 (or the pseudogene TRBV3-2) with TRBJ1-4; 9 nucleotides line up with TRBD1. V lost 0 bases and J lost 6; bases outside the gene matches: 5. Germline CDR1 is LGHDT and CDR2 is YNNKEL (reference sequence). The CDR3 consists of 16 residues. This CDR3 reads CASSQDRRTGDEKLFF. CDR3 DNA: TGTGCCAGCAGCCAAGATAGACGGACAGGGGATGAAAAACTGTTTTTT.

The chain carries TRBV5-1 and TRBJ1-6; D gene uncertain. The V gene lost 4 bases and the J gene lost 10 bases, with 15 bases spanning the gap. Germline lookup yields CDR1 SGHRS and CDR2 YFSETQ. This CDR3 is 14 amino acids long. The CDR3 region has the DNA TGCGCCAGCAGCCAGTCCCTCGGGGAATCACCCCTCCACTTT. Its protein product is CASSQSLGESPLHF.

This clone has just one count. V is TRBV23-1 and J is TRBJ1-2; a possible D gene is TRBD1 (6 bases). TRBV23-1 is given ORF status, its function remaining uncertain. Trimming left V 3 bases short and J 3 bases short, with 11 bases between. The CDR3 has 14 residues. DNA for the CDR3: TGCGCCAGCAGTCACGGGGGGCACGACTATGGCTACACCTTC. Amino acid sequence: CASSHGGHDYGYTF.

In DNA, the CDR3 is TGTGCCAGCAGTGAGGGACAGAGTGATGAAAAACTGTTTTTT. It specifies CASSEGQSDEKLFF. This rearrangement joins TRBV6-2 or TRBV6-3 to TRBJ1-4; 7 bases are a match to TRBD1. Germline assignment: CDR1 MNHEY and CDR2 SVGEGT. The CDR3 is made up of 14 amino acids. V was pared by 5 bases and J by 6 bases, with 6 bases of the junction left unmatched.

The V call is TRBV27, the J call TRBJ1-2; a possible D gene is TRBD1 (5 bases). The CDR3 covers 17 residues. Trimming took off 0 bases at V and 5 bases at J, with 19 bases between the two ends. The V gene's germline CDR1 is MNHEY and CDR2 SMNVEV (reference sequence). CDR3 amino acids: CASSLSSAPGIRYGYTF. In DNA, the CDR3 is TGTGCCAGCAGTTTATCGAGCGCCCCAGGGATTAGGTATGGCTACACCTTC.

This clone was seen only once. The V gene is TRBV28, the J gene TRBJ1-5; possibly TRBD1 for D (6 bases). The CDR3 totals 16 residues. Trimming removed 5 bases from V and 4 bases from J, with 18 bases in between. In germline, CDR1 is MDHEN, CDR2 SYDVKM. As DNA, the CDR3 is TGTGCCAGCAGTCCGACCGGGACACCATGGAATCAGCCCCAGCATTTT. It specifies CASSPTGTPWNQPQHF.

J is TRBJ1-5 and V is TRBV28, with TRBD1 identical over 10 bases. Germline CDR1 is MDHEN and CDR2 is SYDVKM. Losses at the gene ends were 10 bases for V and 4 bases for J; bases not matched to a gene: 7. The CDR3 has 14 residues. As DNA, the CDR3 is TGTGCCATCACCGGGACAGGGGAAAATCAGCCCCAGCATTTT. Translation: CAITGTGENQPQHF.

This chain joins TRBV13 and TRBJ1-1; 7 bases agree with TRBD1. The CDR3 has 14 amino acids. Germline lookup yields CDR1 PRHDT and CDR2 FYEKMQ (reference sequence). With 7 bases clipped from V and 2 bases from J, the junction kept 7 bases outside the gene matches. CDR3 amino acids: CASIQGGTNTEAFF. In nucleotides, the CDR3 is TGTGCCAGCATCCAGGGGGGCACAAACACTGAAGCTTTCTTT.

There are a few counts of this clone. The chain employs TRBV7-2 and TRBJ2-3; no clear D. V was cut by 2 bases and J by 4 bases, with 4 bases left in between. CDR3 length: 12 residues. The V gene's germline CDR1 is SGHTA and CDR2 FQGNSA. The CDR3 loop reads CASSLFADTQYF. CDR3 DNA sequence: TGTGCCAGCAGCTTATTCGCAGATACGCAGTATTTT.

The chain links TRBV20-1 to TRBJ1-2, with 9 bases that match TRBD1. The CDR3 length is 11 residues. The junction had 4 bases not matched to a gene; V was cut back by 6 bases and J by 8 bases. Looked up from germline, CDR1 is DFQATT and CDR2 is SNEGSKA (reference sequence). CDR3 residues: CSAGTGSGYTF. The CDR3 DNA follows: TGCAGTGCAGGGACAGGGTCGGGCTACACCTTC.

The J gene is TRBJ2-7, the V gene TRBV28, with D perhaps matching TRBD1 (5 bases). CDR3 length: 14 residues. The germline gives CDR1 MDHEN, CDR2 SYDVKM. Trimming removed 7 bases from V and 2 bases from J, with 15 bases in between. The CDR3 bases are TGTGCCAGCAACAGGATCGCCGGTACCTACGAGCAGTACTTC. Its translation: CASNRIAGTYEQYF. The variable domain in full, with the rest retrieved from reference TRBV28 and TRBJ2-7, is DVKVTQSSRYLVKRTGEKVFLECVQDMDHENMFWYRQDPGLGLRLIYFSYDVKMKEKGDIPEGYSVSREKKERFSLILESASTNQTSMYLCASNRIAGTYEQYFGPGTRLTVT.

This clone was seen a few times. The chain recombines TRBV5-4 with TRBJ2-7; D not resolved. CDR1 SGHNT and CDR2 YYREEE come from the germline V gene (reference sequence). There are 13 residues in the CDR3. Trimming pared 1 base from V and 3 bases from J, leaving 8 bases between. This CDR3 reads CASSLNKHYEQYF. CDR3 sequence (DNA): TGTGCCAGCAGCTTGAACAAACACTACGAGCAGTACTTC.

A few counts support this clone. The genes are TRBV7-9 and TRBJ1-2, with D possibly TRBD1 on 5 matching bases. The V end was cut by 0 bases, the J end by 8 bases, with 16 bases between. Germline loops: CDR1 SEHNR, CDR2 FQNEAQ (reference sequence). This CDR3 spans 15 amino acids. The CDR3 region has the DNA TGTGCCAGCAGCTTAGCGCTGGTAGGGGCTACCGGCTACACCTTC. Amino acids: CASSLALVGATGYTF.